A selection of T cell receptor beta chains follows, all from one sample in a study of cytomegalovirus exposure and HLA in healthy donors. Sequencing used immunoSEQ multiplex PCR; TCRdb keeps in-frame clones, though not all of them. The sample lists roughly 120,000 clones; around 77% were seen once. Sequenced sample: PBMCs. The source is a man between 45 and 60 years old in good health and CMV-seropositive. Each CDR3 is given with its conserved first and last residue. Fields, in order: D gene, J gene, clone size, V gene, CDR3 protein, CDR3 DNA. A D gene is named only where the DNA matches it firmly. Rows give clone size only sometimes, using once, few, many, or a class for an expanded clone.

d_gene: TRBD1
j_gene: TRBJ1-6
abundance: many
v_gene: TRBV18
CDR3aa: CASSPIGTGGYSPLHF
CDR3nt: TGTGCCAGCTCACCAATCGGGACAGGGGGTTACTCACCCCTCCACTTT

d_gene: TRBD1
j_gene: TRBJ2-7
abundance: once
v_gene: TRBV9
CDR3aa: CASSSGQGYEQYF
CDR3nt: TGTGCCAGCAGCTCGGGACAGGGCTACGAGCAGTACTTC

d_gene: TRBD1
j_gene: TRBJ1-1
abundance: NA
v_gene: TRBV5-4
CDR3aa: CASSLGQGVRTEAFF
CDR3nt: TGTGCCAGCAGCCTTGGACAGGGGGTCCGCACTGAAGCTTTCTTT

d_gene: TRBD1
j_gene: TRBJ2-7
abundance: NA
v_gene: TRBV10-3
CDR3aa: CAIRGTGGTGEQYF
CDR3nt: TGTGCCATCCGCGGGACAGGGGGGACGGGGGAGCAGTACTTC

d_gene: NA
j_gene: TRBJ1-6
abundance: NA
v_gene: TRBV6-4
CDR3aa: CASSADSYGSPLHF
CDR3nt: TGTGCCAGCAGCGCGGACAGCTACGGGTCACCCCTCCACTTT

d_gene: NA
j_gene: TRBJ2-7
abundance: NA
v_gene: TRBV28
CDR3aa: CASSYSAVVLYEQYF
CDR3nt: TGTGCCAGCAGTTACTCCGCGGTCGTCCTCTACGAGCAGTACTTC

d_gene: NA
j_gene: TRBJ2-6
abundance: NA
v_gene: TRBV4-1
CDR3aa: CASSQGGLPSGANVLTF
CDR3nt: TGCGCCAGCAGCCAAGGGGGGCTGCCCTCTGGGGCCAACGTCCTGACTTTC

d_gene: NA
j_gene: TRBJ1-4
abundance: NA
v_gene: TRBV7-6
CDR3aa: CASSLAAGGGEKLFF
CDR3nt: TGTGCCAGCAGCTTAGCCGCCGGGGGGGGCGAGAAACTGTTTTTT

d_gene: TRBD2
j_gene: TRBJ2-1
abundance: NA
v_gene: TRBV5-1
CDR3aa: CASSLEAGGNNEQFF
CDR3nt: TGCGCCAGCAGCCTGGAGGCGGGGGGCAACAATGAGCAGTTCTTC

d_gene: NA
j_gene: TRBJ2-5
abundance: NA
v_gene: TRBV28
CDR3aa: CASSYAPTETQYF
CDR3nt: TGTGCCAGCAGTTATGCGCCAACGGAGACCCAGTACTTC

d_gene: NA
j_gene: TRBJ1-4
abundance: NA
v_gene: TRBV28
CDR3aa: CASRGGNEKLFF
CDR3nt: TGTGCCAGCAGGGGGGGGAATGAAAAACTGTTTTTT

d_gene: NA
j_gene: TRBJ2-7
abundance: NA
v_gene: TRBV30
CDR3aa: CAWSVGGTSYEQYF
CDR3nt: TGTGCCTGGAGTGTAGGGGGAACCTCTTACGAGCAGTACTTC

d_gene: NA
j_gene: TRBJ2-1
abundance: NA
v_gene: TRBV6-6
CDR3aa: CATRVRNEQFF
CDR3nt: TGTGCCACCAGGGTGAGGAATGAGCAGTTCTTC

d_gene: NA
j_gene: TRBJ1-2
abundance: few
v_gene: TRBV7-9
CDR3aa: CASSLRVFTNYGYTF
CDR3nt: TGTGCCAGCAGCCTCAGGGTATTCACTAACTATGGCTACACCTTC

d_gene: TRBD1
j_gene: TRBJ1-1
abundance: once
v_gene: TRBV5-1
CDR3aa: CASGGQGAGTEAFF
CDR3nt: TGCGCCAGCGGAGGACAGGGGGCGGGCACTGAAGCTTTCTTT

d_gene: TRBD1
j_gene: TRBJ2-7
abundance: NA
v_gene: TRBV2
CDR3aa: CASSETGAVYEQYF
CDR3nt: TGTGCCAGCAGTGAGACAGGGGCCGTATACGAGCAGTACTTC

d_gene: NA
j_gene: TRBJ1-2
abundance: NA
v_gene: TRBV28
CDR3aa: CASSSTAPNGYTF
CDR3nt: TGTGCCAGCAGTTCGACAGCACCGAATGGCTACACCTTC

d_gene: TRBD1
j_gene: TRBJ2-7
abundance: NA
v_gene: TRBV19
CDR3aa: CASSIGARTGVHEQYF
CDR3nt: TGTGCCAGTAGTATAGGGGCCAGGACAGGGGTCCACGAGCAGTACTTC

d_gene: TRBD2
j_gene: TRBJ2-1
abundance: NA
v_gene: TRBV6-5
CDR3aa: CASSGGGLYNEQFF
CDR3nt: TGTGCCAGCAGTGGGGGAGGGCTCTACAATGAGCAGTTCTTC

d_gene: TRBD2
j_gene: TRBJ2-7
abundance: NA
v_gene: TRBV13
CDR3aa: CASSLGSGTNYEQYF
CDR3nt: TGTGCCAGCAGCTTAGGAAGCGGGACCAACTACGAGCAGTACTTC

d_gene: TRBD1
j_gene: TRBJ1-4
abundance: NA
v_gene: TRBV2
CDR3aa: CASSPDRGRVKLFF
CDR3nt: TGTGCCAGCAGTCCGGACAGGGGGCGGGTAAAACTGTTTTTT

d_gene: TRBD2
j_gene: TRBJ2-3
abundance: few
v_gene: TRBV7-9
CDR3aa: CASSQTSGGAWRTDTQYF
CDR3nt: TGTGCCAGCAGCCAAACTAGCGGGGGGGCCTGGAGAACAGATACGCAGTATTTT

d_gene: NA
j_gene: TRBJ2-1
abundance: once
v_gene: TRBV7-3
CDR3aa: CASSPDYSYNEQFF
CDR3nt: TGTGCCAGCAGCCCGGACTACAGCTACAATGAGCAGTTCTTC

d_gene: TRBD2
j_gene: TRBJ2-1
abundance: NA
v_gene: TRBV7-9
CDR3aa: CASSLWDYPLSYNEQFF
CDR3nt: TGTGCCAGCAGCTTATGGGACTACCCACTCTCCTACAATGAGCAGTTCTTC

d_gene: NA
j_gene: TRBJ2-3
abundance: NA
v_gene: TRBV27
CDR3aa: CASSLMWGVTDTQYF
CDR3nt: TGTGCCAGCAGTTTAATGTGGGGGGTCACAGATACGCAGTATTTT

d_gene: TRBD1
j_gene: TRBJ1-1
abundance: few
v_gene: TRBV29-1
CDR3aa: CSVALQGGTEAFF
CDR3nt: TGCAGCGTCGCCCTCCAGGGGGGCACTGAAGCTTTCTTT

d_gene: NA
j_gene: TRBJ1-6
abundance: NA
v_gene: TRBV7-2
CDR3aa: CASSPPRRGSNSPLHF
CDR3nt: TGTGCCAGCAGCCCCCCACGGCGGGGATCGAATTCACCCCTCCACTTT

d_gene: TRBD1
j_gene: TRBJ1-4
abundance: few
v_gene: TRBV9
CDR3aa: CASSASGTVGEKLFF
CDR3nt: TGTGCCAGCAGCGCATCCGGGACAGTCGGGGAAAAACTGTTTTTT

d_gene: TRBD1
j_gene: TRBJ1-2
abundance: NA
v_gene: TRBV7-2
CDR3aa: CASSIQGAANYGYTF
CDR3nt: TGTGCCAGCAGCATACAGGGGGCTGCTAACTATGGCTACACCTTC

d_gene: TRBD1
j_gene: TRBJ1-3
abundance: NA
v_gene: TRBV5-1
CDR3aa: CASSQTGGYGNTIYF
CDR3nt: TGCGCCAGCAGCCAAACAGGGGGCTATGGAAACACCATATATTTT

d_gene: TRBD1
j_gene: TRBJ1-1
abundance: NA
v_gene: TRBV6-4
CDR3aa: CARGQGAEAFF
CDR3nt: TGTGCCAGGGGACAGGGGGCTGAAGCTTTCTTT

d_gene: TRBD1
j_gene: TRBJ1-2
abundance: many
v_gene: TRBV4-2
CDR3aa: CASSHLQGDETF
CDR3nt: TGTGCCAGCAGCCATTTGCAGGGGGACGAAACCTTC

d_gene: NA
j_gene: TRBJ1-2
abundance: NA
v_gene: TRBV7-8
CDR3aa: CASSRSLTGGYTF
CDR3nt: TGTGCCAGCAGCCGAAGCCTAACCGGGGGCTACACCTTC

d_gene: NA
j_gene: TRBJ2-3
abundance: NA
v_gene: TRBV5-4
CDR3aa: CASSIDPEADTQYF
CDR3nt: TGTGCCAGCAGCATAGACCCGGAGGCAGATACGCAGTATTTT

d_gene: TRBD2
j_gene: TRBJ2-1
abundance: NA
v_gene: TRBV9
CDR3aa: CASSVDPGTSGWEQFF
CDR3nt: TGTGCCAGCAGCGTAGATCCTGGGACTAGCGGGTGGGAGCAGTTCTTC

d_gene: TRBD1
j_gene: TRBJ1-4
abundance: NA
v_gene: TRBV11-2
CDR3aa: CASSGGGTGTNEKLFF
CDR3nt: TGTGCCAGCAGCGGGGGAGGGACAGGGACTAATGAAAAACTGTTTTTT

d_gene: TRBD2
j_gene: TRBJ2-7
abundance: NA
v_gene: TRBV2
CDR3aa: CASSGGRGGLLKTYEQYF
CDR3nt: TGTGCCAGCAGTGGAGGTCGGGGGGGGCTCCTTAAAACCTACGAGCAGTACTTC

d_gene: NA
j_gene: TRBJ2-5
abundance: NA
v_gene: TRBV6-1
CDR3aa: CASRPPPGVTQYF
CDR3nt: TGTGCCAGCAGGCCACCCCCCGGGGTGACCCAGTACTTC

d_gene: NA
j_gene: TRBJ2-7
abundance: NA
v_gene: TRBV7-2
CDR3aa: CASSFAEAYEQYF
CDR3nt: TGTGCCAGCAGCTTTGCGGAGGCCTACGAGCAGTACTTC

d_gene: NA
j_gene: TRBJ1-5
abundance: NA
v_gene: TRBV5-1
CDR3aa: CASSPTEGRQPQHF
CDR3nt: TGCGCCAGCAGCCCCACCGAGGGCCGTCAGCCCCAGCATTTT

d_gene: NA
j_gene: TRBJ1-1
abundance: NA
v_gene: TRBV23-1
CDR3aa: CATETGGSAFF
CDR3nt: TGCGCCACCGAAACCGGAGGGTCAGCTTTCTTT

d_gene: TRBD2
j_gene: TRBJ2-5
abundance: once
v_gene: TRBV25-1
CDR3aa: CASSESLAGEETQYF
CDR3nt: TGTGCCAGCAGTGAATCGTTGGCGGGGGAAGAGACCCAGTACTTC